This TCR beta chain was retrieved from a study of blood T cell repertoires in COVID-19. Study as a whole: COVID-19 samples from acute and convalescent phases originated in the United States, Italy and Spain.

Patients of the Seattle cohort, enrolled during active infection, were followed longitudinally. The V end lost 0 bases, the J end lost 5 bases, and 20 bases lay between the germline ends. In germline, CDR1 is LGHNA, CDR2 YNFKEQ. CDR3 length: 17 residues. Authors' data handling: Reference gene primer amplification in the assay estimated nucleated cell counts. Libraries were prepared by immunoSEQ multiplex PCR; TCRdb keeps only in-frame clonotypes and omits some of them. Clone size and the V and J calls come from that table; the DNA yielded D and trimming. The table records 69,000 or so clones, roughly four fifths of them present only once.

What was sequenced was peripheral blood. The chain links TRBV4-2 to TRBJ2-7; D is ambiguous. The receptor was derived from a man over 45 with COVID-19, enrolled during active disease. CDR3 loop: CASSQDPVGGQSNEQYF. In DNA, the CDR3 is TGTGCCAGCAGCCAAGATCCAGTTGGTGGCCAGTCGAACGAGCAGTACTTC.